This T cell receptor beta chain was profiled in a study of Graves' ophthalmopathy and Graves' hyperthyroidism. Study as a whole: Stable hyperthyroidism meant no progression to ophthalmopathy within 18 months of follow-up. Study-wide findings and caveats: For separating ophthalmopathy from stable hyperthyroidism, a 13-signature model gave 87.88% sensitivity and about 82% specificity.

This clonotype was counted ten times or more. Its target is unknown. Amplified material comprised TCR beta CDR3 regions derived from RNA transcripts. HTBI primers primed a first-round RT-PCR, and a second-round multiplex PCR followed. TCRdb re-derived calls from the multiplex PCR reads in MiXCR, one entry per CDR3 protein. Of 500,000 to 700,000 distinct CDR3 sequences listed, approximately 35% are singletons. The germline V gene has CDR1 SGHDN and CDR2 FVKESK. The V end lost 1 base, the J end lost 8 bases, and 5 bases lay between the germline ends. The CDR3 runs 11 residues. Sequenced input: peripheral blood or thyroid tissue (not recorded which). The TCR sequence derives from an adult man with Graves' hyperthyroidism. The chain has TRBV14 and TRBJ1-2, with D unclear. This CDR3 reads CASSQGPGYTF. In DNA form, the CDR3 reads TGTGCCAGCAGCCAAGGACCGGGCTACACCTTC.